This entry is about one T cell receptor (beta chain). Its antigen remains unidentified. This specimen belongs to a study of radiotherapy plus CTLA-4 blockade in lung cancer. Study-level background: Patients showed objective responses in 15% to 20% of cases, and disease control was achieved by about 30%.

Study-level results: Radiotherapy plus ipilimumab was followed by expansion in blood of tumor-derived TCR clones. Response, reportedly, was best predicted by interferon-beta along with early blood T cell clone dynamics.

The study gave focal radiation plus ipilimumab CTLA-4 blockade to patients with chemo-refractory metastatic non-small-cell lung cancer. Method: immunoSEQ multiplex PCR; TCRdb's copy keeps in-frame clones and lacks some. The repertoire includes about 97,000 clones, under 85% of them detected once, and approximately 3% sits in the top ten. Germline values: CDR1 SGHKS, CDR2 YYEKEE (reference sequence). Trimming stripped 2 bases from V and 4 bases from J, with 4 bases between. The CDR3 spans 13 residues. The chain carries TRBV5-5 and TRBJ2-6; D call uncertain. The TCR was taken from a human donor with non-small cell lung cancer who had a partial response to radiotherapy plus ipilimumab. Some clones in this sample may be carry-over from other donors' samples. The sample here was peripheral blood, taken from a patient treated with radiotherapy plus ipilimumab. CDR3 residues: CASSFSGANVLTF. The CDR3 nucleotides are TGTGCCAGCAGCTTTTCGGGGGCCAACGTCCTGACTTTC. Variable domain in full (rest from reference TRBV5-5 and TRBJ2-6): DAGVTQSPTHLIKTRGQQVTLRCSPISGHKSVSWYQQVLGQGPQFIFQYYEKEERGRGNFPDRFSARQFPNYSSELNVNALLLGDSALYLCASSFSGANVLTFGAGSRLTVL.